The 29 T cell receptor beta chains below were found in one sample sequenced in a study of shared clonotypes between healthy human individuals (dated by TCRdb to about 2020). To prepare the library, the immunoSEQ multiplex PCR assay was applied. TCRdb provides this immuneACCESS table in a form limited to in-frame rearrangements. Some clones are lacking; in checked studies, under half of them reflect an unresolved V gene, and why the rest are absent is not known. The sample records 2 million to 3 million clones, 93% of which are singletons. The ten top clones hold about 0.39% of the sample. Specimen: naive CD4+ T cells from PBMCs. What this sample's cell subset or site label stands for: CD45RA+ positively selected. The source is a man aged 18-30 years in good health. Some clones in this sample may be carry-over from other donors' samples.

V gene TRBV6-6 combines with J gene TRBJ2-5, with D perhaps assigned TRBD1 or TRBD2 (6 bases each). V lost 7 bases, J lost 5 bases, and 17 bases lay in between. In germline, CDR1 is MNHNY, CDR2 SVGAGI (reference sequence). CDR3 length: 14 residues. The CDR3 sequence is CASKLWGAVETQYF. The CDR3 DNA is TGTGCCAGCAAGTTGTGGGGGGCCGTGGAGACCCAGTACTTC.

The chain couples TRBV18 to TRBJ1-5, with a possible D match to TRBD1 (5 bases). The CDR3 runs to 13 residues. V lost 5 bases and J lost 4, with 9 bases in between. CDR1 and CDR2 (germline): KGHSH, LQKENI. The CDR3 region has the DNA TGTGCCAGCTCAATCGACAGAAATCAGCCCCAGCATTTT. The encoded protein is CASSIDRNQPQHF.

V is TRBV2 and J is TRBJ2-4; tentatively, D is TRBD2 (6 bases). The ends were cut back, 0 bases at V and 1 base at J, with 13 bases in the middle. The CDR3 loop spans 17 amino acids. Per the germline V gene, CDR1 is SNHLY and CDR2 is FYNNEI. In DNA, the CDR3 is TGTGCCAGCAGTGAAGCCCCGCCCCGGGGGGCCAAAAACATTCAGTACTTC. Its protein product is CASSEAPPRGAKNIQYF.

The gene calls are TRBV6-5 and TRBJ1-1; 8 bases agree with TRBD1. The germline V gene encodes CDR1 MNHEY and CDR2 SVGAGI. V trimming: 8 bases; J trimming: 1 base; junction bases outside the gene matches: 6. The CDR3 is 14 residues long. In nucleotides, the CDR3 is TGTGCCAGCGGCAGGACAGGGAAGAACACTGAAGCTTTCTTT. It specifies CASGRTGKNTEAFF.

This chain connects TRBV11-3 to TRBJ2-2; 7 nucleotides align to TRBD1. Trimming at V came to 5 bases and at J to 6 bases, leaving 15 bases not matched to a gene. Germline values: CDR1 SGHNT, CDR2 YENEEA. This CDR3 has 17 amino acids. The CDR3 sequence is CASSTRKTGNLAGELFF. CDR3 in DNA: TGTGCCAGCAGCACCCGCAAGACAGGGAACCTAGCCGGGGAGCTGTTTTTT.

This chain connects TRBV9 to TRBJ1-3; weak D call: TRBD1 (5 bases). V was trimmed by 1 base and J by 3 bases, leaving 8 bases between them. The length of the CDR3 is 14 residues. From germline, CDR1 is SGDLS and CDR2 YYNGEE. CDR3 sequence (DNA): TGTGCCAGCAGCGTACGGGACGTTGGAAACACCATATATTTT. This gives the protein CASSVRDVGNTIYF.

The chain joins TRBV28 to TRBJ2-1; D may correspond to TRBD1 or TRBD2 (5 bases each). The V end was cut by 2 bases, the J end by 4 bases, with 12 bases between. Germline V gene sequence: CDR1 MDHEN, CDR2 SYDVKM. The CDR3 covers 15 residues. CDR3 sequence: CASSLPGSLYNEQFF. The CDR3 region has the DNA TGTGCCAGCAGTTTACCAGGGAGCCTGTACAATGAGCAGTTCTTC.

Note on this clone: The sample carries other DNA sequences with the same CDR3. This chain links TRBV29-1 with TRBJ1-2; no firm D call. Trimming took 3 bases from V and 5 from J, leaving 1 base between them. The CDR3 length is 9 residues. CDR1 and CDR2 (germline): SQVTM, ANQGSEA. The CDR3 loop reads CSVDYGYTF. The DNA of the CDR3 is TGCAGCGTTGATTATGGCTACACCTTC.

The V and J genes are TRBV27 and TRBJ1-1; no firm D call. The CDR3 has 13 amino acids. Germline lookup yields CDR1 MNHEY and CDR2 SMNVEV (reference sequence). V shed 4 bases and J shed 3 bases, with 9 bases lying between them. CDR3 sequence reads: CASSYKGYTEAFF. In DNA form, the CDR3 reads TGTGCCAGCAGTTATAAGGGCTACACTGAAGCTTTCTTT.

This clone showed up just once. The chain links TRBV18 to TRBJ1-4, with 9 bases matching TRBD1. Germline trimming cut 6 bases from V and 8 bases from J; bases unmatched to any gene: 13. The CDR3 totals 16 residues. The germline CDR1 and CDR2 sequences are KGHSH and LQKENI. The CDR3 protein is CASSETFGTGLEKLFF. CDR3 DNA: TGTGCCAGCTCCGAAACCTTCGGGACAGGGCTGGAAAAACTGTTTTTT.

As to this clone: This sample also contains other DNA sequences that code for the same CDR3. The rearrangement joins TRBV19 to TRBJ1-1; the D gene is possibly TRBD1 (5 bases). Per germline, CDR1 LNHDA and CDR2 SQIVND (reference sequence). This CDR3 has 13 amino acids. The V end was cut by 1 base, the J end by 3 bases, with 6 bases between. The CDR3 sequence: CASSIGGDTEAFF. Written as DNA, the CDR3 is TGTGCCAGTAGTATAGGGGGGGACACTGAAGCTTTCTTT.

In DNA, the CDR3 is TGCGCCAGCAGCTTGGGGTCCACTAGCGGGAGCTATCCGTCATTTAAACTGCAGTTCTTC. Its translation is CASSLGSTSGSYPSFKLQFF. The gene calls are TRBV5-1 and TRBJ2-1; 11 positions agree with TRBD2. The CDR3 has 20 amino acids. Per germline, CDR1 SGHRS and CDR2 YFSETQ. V was pared by 0 bases and J by 12 bases, with 23 bases of the junction left unmatched. The entire variable domain, with the rest obtained from reference TRBV5-1 and TRBJ2-1, is as follows: KAGVTQTPRYLIKTRGQQVTLSCSPISGHRSVSWYQQTPGQGLQFLFEYFSETQRNKGNFPGRFSGRQFSNSRSEMNVSTLELGDSALYLCASSLGSTSGSYPSFKLQFFGPGTRLTVL.

The rearrangement links TRBV7-9 to TRBJ2-2, with TRBD2 as a possible D gene (6 bases). The CDR3 loop spans 15 amino acids. The V end lost 5 bases, the J end lost 2 bases, and 12 bases lay between the germline ends. In germline, CDR1 is SEHNR, CDR2 FQNEAQ (reference sequence). The CDR3 nucleotides read TGTGCCAGCAGCGAACCGCGGGGTAACACCGGGGAGCTGTTTTTT. Encoded protein: CASSEPRGNTGELFF. Complete variable domain (other parts from reference TRBV7-9 and TRBJ2-2): DTGVSQNPRHKITKRGQNVTFRCDPISEHNRLYWYRQTLGQGPEFLTYFQNEAQLEKSRLLSDRFSAERPKGSFSTLEIQRTEQGDSAMYLCASSEPRGNTGELFFGEGSRLTVL.

The V call is TRBV5-1, the J call TRBJ2-7; 13 nucleotides line up with TRBD2. From germline, CDR1 is SGHRS and CDR2 YFSETQ. The CDR3 is made up of 15 amino acids. The junction had 11 bases not matched to a gene; V was cut back by 4 bases and J by 10 bases. The CDR3 region has the DNA TGCGCCAGCAGCCCCGGTGGACTAGCGGGAGTGCTACAGTACTTC. It is translated as CASSPGGLAGVLQYF.

The chain recombines TRBV6-1 with TRBJ1-2, with 7 bases aligning to TRBD1. Germline V gene data show CDR1 as MNHNS and CDR2 as SASEGT. The CDR3 is 16 residues long. V was pared by 4 bases and J by 4 bases, with 12 bases of the junction left unmatched. CDR3 region: CASSALGQESFYGYTF. For the CDR3, the DNA is TGTGCCAGCAGTGCCCTAGGACAGGAATCCTTCTATGGCTACACCTTC.

This clone was detected once. This CDR3 is also generated by other DNA sequences in the sample. The chain recombines TRBV28 with TRBJ1-6; no definite D call. Germline-derived CDR1 and CDR2 are MDHEN and SYDVKM. The CDR3 totals 11 residues. Trimming pared 2 bases from V and 8 bases from J, leaving 1 base between. The CDR3: CASSLDSPLHF. CDR3 in DNA: TGTGCCAGCAGTTTAGATTCACCCCTCCACTTT.

V is TRBV28 and J is TRBJ1-5, with 7 bases lining up with TRBD1. Per germline, CDR1 MDHEN and CDR2 SYDVKM. V lost 7 bases, J lost 1 base, and 13 bases stayed unmatched. This CDR3 contains 17 residues. The CDR3 bases are TGTGCCAGCACCTTGGGGCCGGGACAGCCGAGCAATCAGCCCCAGCATTTT. Amino acids: CASTLGPGQPSNQPQHF.

The V gene is TRBV7-6, the J gene TRBJ2-7; 8 bases line up with TRBD2. Germline CDR1 and CDR2: SGHVS and FNYEAQ. Germline trimming cut 8 bases from V and 0 bases from J; bases unmatched to any gene: 6. The CDR3 consists of 14 residues. The CDR3 reads CASGIAGLSYEQYF. CDR3 sequence (DNA): TGTGCCAGCGGCATAGCGGGACTCTCCTACGAGCAGTACTTC. The entire variable domain, with the rest obtained from reference TRBV7-6 and TRBJ2-7, is as follows: GAGVSQSPRYKVTKRGQDVALRCDPISGHVSLYWYRQALGQGPEFLTYFNYEAQQDKSGLPNDRFSAERPEGSISTLTIQRTEQRDSAMYRCASGIAGLSYEQYFGPGTRLTVT.

This rearrangement joins TRBV10-3 to TRBJ2-5, with 14 positions matching TRBD2. This CDR3 region has 16 residues. The germline V gene encodes CDR1 ENHRY and CDR2 SYGVKD. V was pared by 4 bases and J by 5 bases, with 6 bases of the junction left unmatched. The CDR3 region has the DNA TGTGCCATCAGTGGACTAGCGGGAGGGCCGGTGGAGACCCAGTACTTC. It codes for CAISGLAGGPVETQYF.

The chain carries TRBV29-1 and TRBJ2-5; weak D call: TRBD1 (7 bases). From germline, CDR1 is SQVTM and CDR2 ANQGSEA. The CDR3 extends over 14 amino acids. The ends were cut back, 3 bases at V and 5 bases at J, with 16 bases in the middle. CDR3 DNA: TGCAGCGTTGATGCGGGCGCAGGGGGGGAGACCCAGTACTTC. Its translation is CSVDAGAGGETQYF.

The chain carries TRBV6-6 and TRBJ1-5; a possible D gene is TRBD1 (6 bases). V lost 6 bases to trimming and J lost 0 bases, with 15 bases between them. Germline lookup yields CDR1 MNHNY and CDR2 SVGAGI (reference sequence). There are 16 residues in the CDR3. This chain's CDR3 is CASSLGQHYSNQPQHF. Written as DNA, the CDR3 is TGTGCCAGCAGCCTTGGACAGCATTATAGCAATCAGCCCCAGCATTTT.

This sequence joins TRBV7-9 and TRBJ1-1, with D unclear. Between the trimmed V and J ends, which lost 3 bases and 4 bases, there was a span of 12 bases. The germline V gene encodes CDR1 SEHNR and CDR2 FQNEAQ (reference sequence). CDR3 length equals 14 residues. The CDR3 DNA sequence: TGTGCCAGCAGCTTGGGCACCCCCGGCACTGAAGCTTTCTTT. Protein: CASSLGTPGTEAFF.

The chain employs TRBV6-5 and TRBJ2-7; D may be TRBD1 or TRBD2 (5 bases each). The CDR3 runs 15 residues. Germline lookup yields CDR1 MNHEY and CDR2 SVGAGI. The ends were cut back, 6 bases at V and 0 bases at J, with 15 bases in the middle. In DNA form, the CDR3 reads TGTGCCAGCAGGAGGGACGGTGGGCCCTCCTACGAGCAGTACTTC. It yields the protein CASRRDGGPSYEQYF.

The V call is TRBV19, the J call TRBJ2-3; TRBD1 aligns across 7 bases. Germline CDR1 is LNHDA and CDR2 is SQIVND (reference sequence). This CDR3 has 15 residues. V gave up 7 bases and J gave up 1 base; unmatched junction bases: 8. CDR3 protein: CASKRGPLGTDTQYF. The CDR3 nucleotides are TGTGCCAGTAAGAGGGGGCCATTGGGCACAGATACGCAGTATTTT.

The chain uses TRBV5-1 and TRBJ1-3; D gene uncertain. V was cut by 0 bases and J by 0 bases, with 10 bases left in between. This CDR3 region has 16 residues. Per the germline V gene, CDR1 is SGHRS and CDR2 is YFSETQ. CDR3 bases: TGCGCCAGCAGCTTGGCAGGACCGATCTCTGGAAACACCATATATTTT. Translated: CASSLAGPISGNTIYF.

The chain couples TRBV5-1 to TRBJ2-3, with 10 nucleotides matching TRBD2. The CDR3 totals 18 residues. The V and J ends lost 0 bases and 2 bases, in that order; junction bases with no gene match: 9. CDR1 SGHRS and CDR2 YFSETQ come from the germline V gene. Here the CDR3 reads CASSLGLSSGRATDTQYF. Written as DNA, the CDR3 is TGCGCCAGCAGCTTGGGCTTGTCCAGCGGGAGGGCCACAGATACGCAGTATTTT.

The V gene is TRBV29-1, the J gene TRBJ2-3; D is ambiguous. Trimming stripped 3 bases from V and 5 bases from J, with 9 bases between. Germline values: CDR1 SQVTM, CDR2 ANQGSEA. This CDR3 region has 12 residues. The CDR3 is CSVEVGGDTQYF. In DNA, the CDR3 is TGCAGCGTTGAGGTTGGCGGAGATACGCAGTATTTT.

About this clone: Within the sample, other DNA sequences also encode this same CDR3. V usage is TRBV7-3 and J usage is TRBJ2-2; D unclear. The CDR3 is 13 amino acids. CDR1 and CDR2 (germline): SGHTA, FQGTGA. Trimming stripped 2 bases from V and 4 bases from J, with 5 bases between. The CDR3 sequence: CASSLLSTGELFF. CDR3 in DNA: TGTGCCAGCAGCTTATTGTCCACCGGGGAGCTGTTTTTT.

This rearrangement joins TRBV5-8 to TRBJ1-4, with unresolved D. Germline loops: CDR1 SGHTS, CDR2 YDEGEE. Trimming cost V 2 bases and J 4 bases, with 6 bases left between them. This CDR3 is 13 amino acids long. The CDR3 DNA reads as TGTGCCAGCAGCTTATGGGGTAATGAAAAACTGTTTTTT. This codes for CASSLWGNEKLFF.